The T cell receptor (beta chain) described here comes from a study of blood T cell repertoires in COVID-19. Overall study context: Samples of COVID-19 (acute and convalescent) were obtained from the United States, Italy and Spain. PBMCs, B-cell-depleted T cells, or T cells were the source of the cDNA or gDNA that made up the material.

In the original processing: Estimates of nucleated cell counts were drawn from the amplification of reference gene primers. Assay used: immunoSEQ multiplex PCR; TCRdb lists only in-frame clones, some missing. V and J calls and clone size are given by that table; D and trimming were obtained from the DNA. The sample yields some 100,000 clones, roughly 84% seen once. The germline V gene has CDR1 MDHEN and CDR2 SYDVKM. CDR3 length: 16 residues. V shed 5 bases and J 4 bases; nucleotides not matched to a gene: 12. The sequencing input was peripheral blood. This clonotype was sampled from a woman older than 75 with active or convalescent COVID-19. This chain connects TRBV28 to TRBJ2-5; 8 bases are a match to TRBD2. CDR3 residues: CASSPLLAAASETQYF. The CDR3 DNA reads TGTGCCAGCAGTCCGCTACTAGCGGCCGCCTCAGAGACCCAGTACTTC.